The rows below give T cell receptor beta chains drawn from one sample of a study of graft-versus-host responses after intestinal transplantation. The repertoire was sequenced with immunoSEQ multiplex PCR; TCRdb's copy has only in-frame clones and lacks some. The table records 80,000 to 100,000 clones, roughly nine tenths of them present only once. No antigen has been identified for these receptors. Specimen: unstimulated CD4+ T cells sorted from spleen or lymph node cells, collected before intestinal transplant. Receptors originate from a human donor who received an intestinal transplant. CDR3s include the opening cysteine and the closing phenylalanine or tryptophan. D genes are given only for firm matches. Expanded clones are given a class, and other clones once, few, many or no size at all.

TRBJ2-7	TRBV9	TRBD1	once	CAPPGQTTYEQYF	TGTGCCCCCCCGGGACAGACGACCTACGAGCAGTACTTC
TRBJ2-3	TRBV7-9	TRBD2	NA	CASTSGGRADTQYF	TGTGCCAGCACTAGCGGGGGTCGTGCAGATACGCAGTATTTT
TRBJ2-3	TRBV10-2	TRBD2	NA	CASSEASGGAGTQYF	TGCGCCAGCAGTGAGGCTAGCGGGGGGGCCGGGACGCAGTATTTT
TRBJ2-1	TRBV7-9	NA	NA	CASSLKWHNEQFF	TGTGCCAGCAGCTTAAAGTGGCACAATGAGCAGTTCTTC
TRBJ1-2	TRBV7-9	NA	NA	CASSLDSSGPGYTF	TGTGCCAGCAGCTTAGATAGTTCAGGGCCTGGCTACACCTTC
TRBJ2-2	TRBV19	TRBD2	NA	CASSGRANTGELFF	TGTGCCAGCTCGGGGAGGGCGAACACCGGGGAGCTGTTTTTT
TRBJ1-4	TRBV7-2	NA	once	CASSPRSAPGDEKLFF	TGTGCCAGCAGCCCCCGCTCGGCACCAGGCGATGAAAAACTGTTTTTT
TRBJ1-1	TRBV27	NA	NA	CASRRENTEAFF	TGTGCCAGCCGCAGGGAGAACACTGAAGCTTTCTTT
TRBJ1-1	TRBV10-3	TRBD1	NA	CAIKPLRQGRATAEAFF	TGTGCCATCAAACCCTTAAGACAGGGGAGGGCCACGGCTGAAGCTTTCTTT
TRBJ1-6	TRBV2	NA	once	CASSAEAGNNSPLHF	TGTGCCAGCAGTGCTGAGGCGGGGAATAATTCACCCCTCCACTTT
TRBJ2-3	TRBV7-8	TRBD1	NA	CASSPGQGKTDTQYF	TGTGCCAGCAGCCCAGGACAGGGGAAGACAGATACGCAGTATTTT
TRBJ1-1	TRBV5-1	NA	NA	CASSFSRATEAFF	TGCGCCAGCAGCTTCTCCAGGGCCACTGAAGCTTTCTTT
TRBJ2-3	TRBV4-1	NA	NA	CASSPLWRARTDTQYF	TGCGCCAGCAGCCCACTCTGGCGGGCCCGCACAGATACGCAGTATTTT
TRBJ1-2	TRBV10-2	NA	NA	CASSDRSEDYYGYTF	TGCGCCAGCAGTGATAGATCCGAGGACTACTATGGCTACACCTTC
TRBJ2-3	TRBV2	NA	NA	CASQGANRRTGHTDTQYF	TGTGCCAGCCAAGGGGCAAACCGAAGGACGGGACACACAGATACGCAGTATTTT
TRBJ2-6	TRBV5-4	TRBD1	NA	CASRDRGSGSGANVLTF	TGTGCCAGCCGGGACAGGGGTTCGGGGTCTGGGGCCAACGTCCTGACTTTC
TRBJ1-1	TRBV14	NA	NA	CASSPHWGQGNTEAFF	TGTGCCAGCAGCCCACACTGGGGGCAGGGGAACACTGAAGCTTTCTTT
TRBJ1-4	TRBV6-5	NA	NA	CASSYSPRASNEKLFF	TGTGCCAGCAGTTACTCCCCCAGGGCGAGTAATGAAAAACTGTTTTTT
TRBJ1-1	TRBV19	NA	NA	CASSIEGGGTEAFF	TGTGCCAGTAGTATAGAAGGGGGTGGGACTGAAGCTTTCTTT
TRBJ1-1	TRBV29-1	TRBD1	NA	CSVESGGGYTEAFF	TGCAGCGTTGAGTCAGGGGGCGGGTACACTGAAGCTTTCTTT
TRBJ2-7	TRBV13	NA	NA	CAGRGSHWDSYEQYF	TGTGCCGGGCGGGGATCCCACTGGGACTCCTACGAGCAGTACTTC
TRBJ1-3	TRBV7-8	NA	NA	CASSLVRSLLSGNTIYF	TGTGCCAGCAGCTTAGTGAGAAGCCTACTCTCTGGAAACACCATATATTTT
TRBJ1-1	TRBV6-5	TRBD1	NA	CASIPGGWTEAFF	TGTGCCAGCATTCCAGGGGGCTGGACTGAAGCTTTCTTT
TRBJ1-1	TRBV2	NA	NA	CASSRAGGTEAFF	TGTGCCAGCAGCCGCGCCGGGGGCACTGAAGCTTTCTTT
TRBJ2-7	TRBV10-1	TRBD2	few	CASSEGGAYEQYF	TGCGCCAGCAGTGAGGGGGGGGCCTACGAGCAGTACTTC
TRBJ2-7	TRBV18	TRBD2	NA	CASSPGTRGYEQYF	TGTGCCAGCTCCCCCGGGACTAGGGGCTACGAGCAGTACTTC